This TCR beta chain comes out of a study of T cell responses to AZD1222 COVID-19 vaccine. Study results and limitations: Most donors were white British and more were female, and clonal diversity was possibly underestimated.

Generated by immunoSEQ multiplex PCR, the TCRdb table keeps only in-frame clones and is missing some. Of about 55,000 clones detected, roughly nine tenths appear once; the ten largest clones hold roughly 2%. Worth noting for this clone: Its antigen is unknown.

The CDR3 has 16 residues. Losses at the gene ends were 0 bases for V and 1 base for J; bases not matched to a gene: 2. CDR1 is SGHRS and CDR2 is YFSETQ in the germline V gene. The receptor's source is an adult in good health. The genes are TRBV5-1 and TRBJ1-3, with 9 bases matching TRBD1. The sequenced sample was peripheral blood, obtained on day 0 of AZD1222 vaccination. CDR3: CASSLGDRGSGNTIYF. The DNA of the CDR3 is TGCGCCAGCAGCTTGGGAGACAGGGGGTCTGGAAACACCATATATTTT. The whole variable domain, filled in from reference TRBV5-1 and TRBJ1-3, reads KAGVTQTPRYLIKTRGQQVTLSCSPISGHRSVSWYQQTPGQGLQFLFEYFSETQRNKGNFPGRFSGRQFSNSRSEMNVSTLELGDSALYLCASSLGDRGSGNTIYFGEGSWLTVV.